This T cell receptor beta chain derives from a study of Graves' ophthalmopathy and Graves' hyperthyroidism. Study context: Before any treatment was given, at initial diagnosis, peripheral blood was collected. Points from the study as a whole: Most thyroid clonotypes with frequency above 0.001 were detected in blood too.

RNA transcripts were the template, and TCR beta CDR3 regions were amplified from them. First-round RT-PCR relied on HTBI primers, and a second-round multiplex PCR came next. TCRdb re-derived calls from the multiplex PCR reads in MiXCR, one entry per CDR3 protein. Of 300,000 to 400,000 distinct CDR3 sequences listed, roughly 16% are singletons. This clonotype was picked up many times. Its antigen remains unidentified. No donor had other autoimmune disease, uncontrolled infection, pregnancy or lactation. The sequenced material came from peripheral blood. This clonotype originated in an adult man with Graves' ophthalmopathy.

For the CDR3, the DNA is TGTGCCAGCAGTCTCCGACGGCTCTCTGGAAACACCATATATTTT. Encoded protein: CASSLRRLSGNTIYF. The chain recombines TRBV28 with TRBJ1-3; D call uncertain. Between the trimmed V and J ends, which lost 5 bases and 0 bases, there was a span of 11 bases. CDR1 and CDR2 (germline): MDHEN, SYDVKM. This CDR3 region has 15 residues.